Included here is one T cell receptor beta chain sequence, with context. The antigen remains unidentified. It was the approximately 120-subject validation cohort, separate from the roughly 700-subject first cohort, to which the donors belonged. The CDR3 totals 15 residues. From germline, CDR1 is MDHEN and CDR2 SYDVKM. V was pared by 1 base and J by 2 bases, with 11 bases between. The sample comes from a study of cytomegalovirus exposure and HLA in healthy donors. Broader study findings: The listing of 150 or so TCR beta chains classed them as cytomegalovirus-associated. Most observed TCR sequences were rare, whereas some public TCRs were detected in many donors. It was reported that the classifier diagnosed cytomegalovirus status with high specificity and sensitivity in both the original and validation cohorts.

Some clones are missing from TCRdb's copy, which holds only in-frame ones; the method was immunoSEQ multiplex PCR. The sample holds some 250,000 clones, 75% to 90% seen once. The clonotype was recovered from a woman between 25 and 40 years old in good health and CMV-seropositive. The chain has TRBV28 and TRBJ1-2, with a tentative D call TRBD1 (6 bases). Sequencing used PBMCs. The CDR3 nucleotides read TGTGCCAGCAGTTTATATACTCAGGGGAACTATGGCTACACCTTC. Translated, it gives CASSLYTQGNYGYTF.